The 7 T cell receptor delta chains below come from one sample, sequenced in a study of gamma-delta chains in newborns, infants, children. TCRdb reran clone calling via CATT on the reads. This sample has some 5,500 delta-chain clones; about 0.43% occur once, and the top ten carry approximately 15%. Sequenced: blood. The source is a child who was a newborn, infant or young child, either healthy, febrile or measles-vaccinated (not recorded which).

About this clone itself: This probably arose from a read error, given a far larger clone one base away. CDR3 protein: CACGTWGTAQLFF. DNA of the CDR3: TGTGCCTGTGGCACCTGGGGGACAGCACAACTCTTCTTT. The chain has TRDV2 and TRDJ2; TRDD3 is a possible D gene (6 bases). CDR1 is GEAIGNYY, CDR2 EKD, per germline. CDR3 size: 13 residues.

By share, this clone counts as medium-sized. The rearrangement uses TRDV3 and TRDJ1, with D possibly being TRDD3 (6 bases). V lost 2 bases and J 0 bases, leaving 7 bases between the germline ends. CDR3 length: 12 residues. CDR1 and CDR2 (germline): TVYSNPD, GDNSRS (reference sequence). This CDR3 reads CAFLGDTDKLIF. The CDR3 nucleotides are TGTGCCTTTTTGGGGGACACCGATAAACTCATCTTT.

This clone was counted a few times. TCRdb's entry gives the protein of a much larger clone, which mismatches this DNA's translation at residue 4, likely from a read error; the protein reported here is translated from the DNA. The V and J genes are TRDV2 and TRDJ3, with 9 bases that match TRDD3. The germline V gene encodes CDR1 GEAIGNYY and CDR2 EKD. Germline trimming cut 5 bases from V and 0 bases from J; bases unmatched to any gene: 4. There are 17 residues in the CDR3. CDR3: CACGTGGHSWDTRQMFF. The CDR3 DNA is TGTGCCTGTGGCACTGGGGGACACTCCTGGGACACCCGACAGATGTTTTTC.

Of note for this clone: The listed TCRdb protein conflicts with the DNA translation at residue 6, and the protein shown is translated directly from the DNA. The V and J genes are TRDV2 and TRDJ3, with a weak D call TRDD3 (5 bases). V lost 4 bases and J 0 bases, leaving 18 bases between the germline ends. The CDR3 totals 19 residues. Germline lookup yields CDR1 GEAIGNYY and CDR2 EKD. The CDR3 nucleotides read TGTGCCTGTGATCCCGAGGGGGCCGCAAGCTCCTGGGACACCCGACAGATGTTTTTC. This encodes CACDPEGAASSWDTRQMFF.

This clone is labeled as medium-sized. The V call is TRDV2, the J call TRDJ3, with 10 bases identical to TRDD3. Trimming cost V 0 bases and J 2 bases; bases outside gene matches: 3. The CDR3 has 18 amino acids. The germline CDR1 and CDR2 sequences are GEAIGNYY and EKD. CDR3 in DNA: TGTGCCTGTGACACCGTGGGGGATACCCCCTGGGACACCCGACAGATGTTTTTC. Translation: CACDTVGDTPWDTRQMFF.

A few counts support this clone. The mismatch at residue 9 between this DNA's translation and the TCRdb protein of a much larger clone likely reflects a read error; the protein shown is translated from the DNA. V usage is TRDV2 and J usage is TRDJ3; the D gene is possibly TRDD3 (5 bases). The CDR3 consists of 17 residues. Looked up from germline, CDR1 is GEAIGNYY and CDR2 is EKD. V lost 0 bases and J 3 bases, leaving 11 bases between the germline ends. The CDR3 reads CACDTWGVLWDTRQMFF. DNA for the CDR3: TGTGCCTGTGACACCTGGGGAGTCCTCTGGGACACCCGACAGATGTTTTTC.

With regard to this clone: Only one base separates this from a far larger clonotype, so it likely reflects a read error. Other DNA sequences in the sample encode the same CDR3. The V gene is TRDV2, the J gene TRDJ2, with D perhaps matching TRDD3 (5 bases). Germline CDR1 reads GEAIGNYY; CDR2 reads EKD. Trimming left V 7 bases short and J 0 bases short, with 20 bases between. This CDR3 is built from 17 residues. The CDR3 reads CACDTSRSHPLTAQLFF. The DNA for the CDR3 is TGTGCCTGCGATACCTCTAGGTCTCACCCTTTGACAGCACAACTCTTCTTT.